These T cell receptor beta chains were read from a single sample in a study of PD-L1 blockade in urothelial cancer. TCRdb keeps only in-frame clones here, not all; method: immunoSEQ multiplex PCR. There are approximately 90,000 clones in the sample; over 80% occur only once, and roughly 1.9% lies in the top ten. The starting material was PBMCs, obtained around atezolizumab (anti-PD-L1) treatment. The receptors stem from a man in his sixties with urothelial cancer. Both conserved end residues are part of each CDR3. The order of the fields is CDR3 protein, CDR3 DNA, V gene, J gene, D gene, clone size. D genes are given only for firm matches. A row's size may be missing; if present it is once, few, many or a size class.

CDR3: CASSDSGPLETQYF; DNA: TGTGCCAGTAGTGACTCAGGGCCGCTCGAGACCCAGTACTTC; V: TRBV19; J: TRBJ2-5; D: .; size: .
CDR3: CASSQDTGVNQPQHF; DNA: TGCGCCAGCAGCCAAGATACGGGGGTCAATCAGCCCCAGCATTTT; V: TRBV4-3; J: TRBJ1-5; D: .; size: .
CDR3: CASSLGTGMNTEAFF; DNA: TGTGCCAGCAGTTTAGGAACAGGGATGAACACTGAAGCTTTCTTT; V: TRBV28; J: TRBJ1-1; D: .; size: .
CDR3: CASSFTGTSGRPGTGELFF; DNA: TGTGCCAGCAGCTTCACCGGGACTAGCGGGAGGCCGGGGACCGGGGAGCTGTTTTTT; V: TRBV21-1; J: TRBJ2-2; D: .; size: once
CDR3: CASSLRPAGLVPGELFF; DNA: TGTGCCAGCAGCCTTCGTCCCGCGGGGTTGGTACCCGGGGAGCTGTTTTTT; V: TRBV7-9; J: TRBJ2-2; D: .; size: .
CDR3: CASSAGDRYSPLHF; DNA: TGTGCCAGCAGTGCTGGGGACAGGTATTCACCCCTCCACTTT; V: TRBV6-1; J: TRBJ1-6; D: TRBD1; size: .
CDR3: CASSHGPGLAKNIQYF; DNA: TGTGCCAGCAGCCATGGGCCAGGCCTAGCCAAAAACATTCAGTACTTC; V: TRBV7-8; J: TRBJ2-4; D: .; size: .
CDR3: CASSRNNRVDGYTF; DNA: TGTGCCAGCAGTCGTAACAACAGGGTGGATGGCTACACCTTC; V: TRBV6-6; J: TRBJ1-2; D: .; size: .
CDR3: CASSRDSGASYEQYF; DNA: TGTGCCAGCTCACGTGATAGCGGCGCCTCCTACGAGCAGTACTTC; V: TRBV18; J: TRBJ2-7; D: .; size: .
CDR3: CASSYHGQGLFSGNTIYF; DNA: TGTGCCAGCAGCTACCACGGACAGGGCCTCTTTTCGGGAAACACCATATATTTT; V: TRBV7-9; J: TRBJ1-3; D: TRBD1; size: .
CDR3: CASSLVGGTSGANVLTF; DNA: TGCGCCAGCAGCTTGGTAGGGGGAACCTCTGGGGCCAACGTCCTGACTTTC; V: TRBV5-1; J: TRBJ2-6; D: .; size: .
CDR3: CASSLQGSEAFF; DNA: TGTGCCAGCAGTCTTCAGGGGTCTGAAGCTTTCTTT; V: TRBV2; J: TRBJ1-1; D: .; size: .
CDR3: CASSPDRAPTGELFF; DNA: TGTGCCAGCTCGCCAGACAGGGCACCCACCGGGGAGCTGTTTTTT; V: TRBV18; J: TRBJ2-2; D: TRBD1; size: .
CDR3: CASSSGGVANTGELFF; DNA: TGTGCCAGCAGTTCCGGGGGGGTCGCGAACACCGGGGAGCTGTTTTTT; V: TRBV7-9; J: TRBJ2-2; D: TRBD2; size: .
CDR3: CASSPGQGNTEAFF; DNA: TGCGCCAGCAGCCCAGGACAGGGGAATACTGAAGCTTTCTTT; V: TRBV5-1; J: TRBJ1-1; D: TRBD1; size: .
CDR3: CASSQESTGYGYTF; DNA: TGCGCCAGCAGCCAAGAGTCGACAGGCTATGGCTACACCTTC; V: TRBV4-1; J: TRBJ1-2; D: .; size: .
CDR3: CAISDTGVREQYF; DNA: TGTGCCATCAGTGATACAGGGGTGAGAGAGCAGTACTTC; V: TRBV10-3; J: TRBJ2-7; D: TRBD1; size: .
CDR3: CASSPEGYGYTF; DNA: TGTGCCAGCAGTCCGGAGGGGTATGGCTACACCTTC; V: TRBV7-9; J: TRBJ1-2; D: .; size: many
CDR3: CASSIAAGDGYEQYF; DNA: TGTGCCAGTAGTATTGCGGCGGGAGATGGATACGAGCAGTACTTC; V: TRBV19; J: TRBJ2-7; D: TRBD2; size: .
CDR3: CASSLLGQGNTEAFF; DNA: TGCGCCAGCAGCTTGTTAGGACAGGGAAACACTGAAGCTTTCTTT; V: TRBV5-1; J: TRBJ1-1; D: TRBD1; size: .
CDR3: CASSFGRDDEKLFF; DNA: TGTGCCAGCAGCTTTGGCAGGGATGATGAAAAACTGTTTTTT; V: TRBV7-9; J: TRBJ1-4; D: .; size: .
CDR3: CASSPPGGGTEAFF; DNA: TGCGCCAGCAGCCCACCCGGGGGAGGGACTGAAGCTTTCTTT; V: TRBV5-1; J: TRBJ1-1; D: .; size: .
CDR3: CASSFRGDNEQFF; DNA: TGTGCCAGCAGCTTCAGAGGCGACAATGAGCAGTTCTTC; V: TRBV7-7; J: TRBJ2-1; D: .; size: .
CDR3: CASTLGQGNSPLHF; DNA: TGTGCCAGCACCCTGGGGCAGGGAAATTCACCCCTCCACTTT; V: TRBV9; J: TRBJ1-6; D: .; size: .
CDR3: CAKSDRGLYNEQFF; DNA: TGTGCCAAGAGCGACAGGGGATTATACAATGAGCAGTTCTTC; V: TRBV25-1; J: TRBJ2-1; D: TRBD1; size: .
CDR3: CASSLLFLGEAFF; DNA: TGTGCCAGCAGCTTGTTATTTCTAGGCGAAGCTTTCTTT; V: TRBV5-7; J: TRBJ1-1; D: .; size: .
CDR3: CSVGEGGLEQYF; DNA: TGCAGCGTTGGAGAGGGAGGGCTGGAGCAGTACTTC; V: TRBV29-1; J: TRBJ2-7; D: TRBD2; size: .
CDR3: CASSSGLATDTQYF; DNA: TGTGCCAGCAGCTCGGGACTAGCAACGGATACGCAGTATTTT; V: TRBV7-2; J: TRBJ2-3; D: TRBD2; size: .
CDR3: CASRLPPNTEAFF; DNA: TGTGCCAGCAGACTACCTCCCAACACTGAAGCTTTCTTT; V: TRBV6-5; J: TRBJ1-1; D: .; size: .
CDR3: CASSGTGSYEQYF; DNA: TGTGCCAGCAGTGGGACAGGGAGCTACGAGCAGTACTTC; V: TRBV27; J: TRBJ2-7; D: TRBD1; size: .
CDR3: CAWRGVRLAEQYF; DNA: TGTGCCTGGAGGGGCGTAAGGCTGGCCGAGCAGTACTTC; V: TRBV30; J: TRBJ2-7; D: .; size: few
CDR3: CASRDGGQPQHF; DNA: TGTGCCAGTAGGGACGGAGGTCAGCCCCAGCATTTT; V: TRBV19; J: TRBJ1-5; D: .; size: .
CDR3: CASSHLSTGGTEAFF; DNA: TGTGCCAGCAGCCATTTATCAACGGGGGGCACTGAAGCTTTCTTT; V: TRBV14; J: TRBJ1-1; D: .; size: .
CDR3: CASSVGVRGYTF; DNA: TGTGCCAGCAGTGTAGGGGTCCGCGGCTACACCTTC; V: TRBV6-1; J: TRBJ1-2; D: .; size: once